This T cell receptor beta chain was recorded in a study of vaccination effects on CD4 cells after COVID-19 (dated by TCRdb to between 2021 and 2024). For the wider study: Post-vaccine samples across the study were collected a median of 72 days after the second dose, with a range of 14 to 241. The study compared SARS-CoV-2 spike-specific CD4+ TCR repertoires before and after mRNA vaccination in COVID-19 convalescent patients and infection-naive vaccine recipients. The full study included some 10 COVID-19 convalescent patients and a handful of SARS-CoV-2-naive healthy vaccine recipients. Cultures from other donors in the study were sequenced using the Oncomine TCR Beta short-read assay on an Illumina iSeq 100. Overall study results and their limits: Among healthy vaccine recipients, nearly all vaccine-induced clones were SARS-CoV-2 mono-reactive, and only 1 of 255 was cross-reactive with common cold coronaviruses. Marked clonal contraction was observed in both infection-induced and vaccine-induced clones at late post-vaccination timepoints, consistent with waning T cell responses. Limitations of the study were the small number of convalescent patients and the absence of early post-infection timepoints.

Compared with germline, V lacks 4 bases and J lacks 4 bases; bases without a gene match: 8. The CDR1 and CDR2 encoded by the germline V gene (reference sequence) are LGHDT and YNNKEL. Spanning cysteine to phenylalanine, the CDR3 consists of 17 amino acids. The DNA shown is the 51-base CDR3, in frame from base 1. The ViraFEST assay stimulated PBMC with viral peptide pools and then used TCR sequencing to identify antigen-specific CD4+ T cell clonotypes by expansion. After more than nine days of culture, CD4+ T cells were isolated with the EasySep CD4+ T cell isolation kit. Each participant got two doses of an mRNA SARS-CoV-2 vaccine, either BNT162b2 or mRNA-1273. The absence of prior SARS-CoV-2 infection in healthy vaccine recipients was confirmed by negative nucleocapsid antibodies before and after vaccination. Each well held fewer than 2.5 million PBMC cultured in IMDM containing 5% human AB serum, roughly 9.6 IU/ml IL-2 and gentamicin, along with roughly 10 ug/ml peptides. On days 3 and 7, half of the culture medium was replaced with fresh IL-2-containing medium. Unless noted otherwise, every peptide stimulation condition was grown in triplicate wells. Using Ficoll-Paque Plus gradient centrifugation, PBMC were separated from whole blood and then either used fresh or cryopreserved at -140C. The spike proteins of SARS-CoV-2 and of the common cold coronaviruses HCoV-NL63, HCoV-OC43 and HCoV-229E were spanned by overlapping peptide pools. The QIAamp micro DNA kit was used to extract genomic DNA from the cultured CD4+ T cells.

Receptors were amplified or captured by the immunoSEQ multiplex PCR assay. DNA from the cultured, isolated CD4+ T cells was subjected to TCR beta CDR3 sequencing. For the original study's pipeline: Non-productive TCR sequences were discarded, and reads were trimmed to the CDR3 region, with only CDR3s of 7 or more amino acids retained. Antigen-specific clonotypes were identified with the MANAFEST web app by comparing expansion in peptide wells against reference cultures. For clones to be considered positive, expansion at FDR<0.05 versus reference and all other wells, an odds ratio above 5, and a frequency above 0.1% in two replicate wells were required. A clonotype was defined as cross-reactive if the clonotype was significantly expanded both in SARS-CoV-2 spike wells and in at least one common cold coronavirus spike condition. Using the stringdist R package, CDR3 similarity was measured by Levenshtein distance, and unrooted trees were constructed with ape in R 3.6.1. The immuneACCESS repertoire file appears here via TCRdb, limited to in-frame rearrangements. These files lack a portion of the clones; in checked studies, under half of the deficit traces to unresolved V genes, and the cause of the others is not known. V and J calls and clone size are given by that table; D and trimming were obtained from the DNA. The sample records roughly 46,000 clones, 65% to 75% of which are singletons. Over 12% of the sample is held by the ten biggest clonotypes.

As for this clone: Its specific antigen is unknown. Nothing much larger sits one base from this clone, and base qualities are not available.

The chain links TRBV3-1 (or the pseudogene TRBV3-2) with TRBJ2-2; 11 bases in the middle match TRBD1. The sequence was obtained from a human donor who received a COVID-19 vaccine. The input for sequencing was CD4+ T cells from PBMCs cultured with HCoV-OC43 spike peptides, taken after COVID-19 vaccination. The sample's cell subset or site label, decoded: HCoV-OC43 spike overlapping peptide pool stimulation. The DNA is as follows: TGTGCCAGCAGCCTCGACACCGGGACAGGGGGCACCGGGGAGCTGTTTTTT. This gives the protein CASSLDTGTGGTGELFF.